A selection of T cell receptor beta chains follows, all from one sample in a study of control samples from healthy donors and cancer patients. Clones were read by immunoSEQ multiplex PCR, and TCRdb kept only the in-frame ones, dropping some. The sample has tens of thousands of clones, approximately 95% seen once. The specimen was blood. These receptors all stem from a woman under 40 in good health. CDR3s include the opening cysteine and the closing phenylalanine or tryptophan. D genes are given only for firm matches. Size is stated for part of the rows, as once, few or many counts, or as a class when the clone is expanded.

j_call d_call v_call clone_size cdr3_nt cdr3_aa
TRBJ2-5 NA TRBV18 NA TGTGCCAGCTCACCACCCCAGACACCCAAGGGAGAGACCCAGTACTTC CASSPPQTPKGETQYF
TRBJ2-3 TRBD2 TRBV6-5 NA TGTGCCAGCAGTTCCGGCGGGGGGGTAGTTTCAGATACGCAGTATTTT CASSSGGGVVSDTQYF
TRBJ1-3 NA TRBV5-1 once TGCGCCAGCAGCTTGGGCTCTGGAAACACCATATATTTT CASSLGSGNTIYF
TRBJ2-3 TRBD2 TRBV15 NA TGTGCCACCAGCAACGCGGGGGGTTACACAGATACGCAGTATTTT CATSNAGGYTDTQYF
TRBJ1-5 NA TRBV19 NA TGTGCCAGTAAAAACAAGAATAGCAATCAGCCCCAGCATTTT CASKNKNSNQPQHF
TRBJ2-6 NA TRBV2 few TGTGCCAGCAGTGGGGGAGGACGGTCCTCTGGGGCCAACGTCCTGACTTTC CASSGGGRSSGANVLTF
TRBJ2-7 NA TRBV7-2 NA TGTGCCAGCAGCTTGGGCGGTTCAAGCTCCTACGAGCAGTACTTC CASSLGGSSSYEQYF
TRBJ1-1 NA TRBV18 NA TGTGCCAGCTCACGCCGGGAGAACACTGAAGCTTTCTTT CASSRRENTEAFF
TRBJ2-2 TRBD1 TRBV19 NA TGTGCCAGTAGCGGGACAGGGAACACCGGGGAGCTGTTTTTT CASSGTGNTGELFF
TRBJ2-1 NA TRBV11-2 NA TGTGCCAGCAGCTCCAATCTTAGGGAGCAGTTCTTC CASSSNLREQFF
TRBJ2-7 TRBD1 TRBV6-4 NA TGTGCCAGCAGATTGGACAGGGGTAGGGCGTCCGAGCAGTACTTC CASRLDRGRASEQYF
TRBJ1-1 NA TRBV7-9 NA TGTGCCAGCAGCCGGGCAGGGGCAGACACTGAAGCTTTCTTT CASSRAGADTEAFF
TRBJ1-5 NA TRBV3-1/TRBV3-2 once TGTGCCAGCAGCCGTGGATGGGGTTCGGGTCAGCCCCAGCATTTT CASSRGWGSGQPQHF
TRBJ1-5 NA TRBV27 NA TGTGCCAGCAGTTTTATCAATCAGCCCCAGCATTTT CASSFINQPQHF
TRBJ1-1 TRBD1 TRBV9 NA TGTGCCAGCAGCATGACAGGGAGTTTCACTGAAGCTTTCTTT CASSMTGSFTEAFF
TRBJ2-3 NA TRBV6-1 few TGTGCCAGCAGTGAAGTTTCAGGAGGCACAGATACGCAGTATTTT CASSEVSGGTDTQYF
TRBJ2-3 NA TRBV6-4 NA TGTGCCAGCAGTGATGCAGGTACAGATACGCAGTATTTT CASSDAGTDTQYF
TRBJ2-3 NA TRBV5-1 NA TGCGCCAGCAGCTTGGGCGGGTTCACAGATACGCAGTATTTT CASSLGGFTDTQYF
TRBJ1-2 NA TRBV6-5 NA TGTGCCAGCAGTACACCGGGACTCTATGGCTACACCTTC CASSTPGLYGYTF
TRBJ1-1 NA TRBV7-9 NA TGTGCCTCGACCGGGGGGATGAACACTGAAGCTTTCTTT CASTGGMNTEAFF
TRBJ2-1 TRBD2 TRBV24-1 once TGTGCCACCAGCGTAGCGGGGGGGCCCCACAATGAGCAGTTCTTC CATSVAGGPHNEQFF
TRBJ2-3 TRBD2 TRBV3-1/TRBV3-2 once TGTGCCAGCAGCCAAGTTCTAGCGGGAGGGGCGTCTAGCACAGATACGCAGTATTTT CASSQVLAGGASSTDTQYF
TRBJ2-2 NA TRBV7-2 once TGTGCCAGCAGCACACCCTGGAAGAACACCGGGGAGCTGTTTTTT CASSTPWKNTGELFF
TRBJ1-4 NA TRBV6-6 few TGTGCCAGCAGTCCCTTTACAGCACTGACAACTAATGAAAAACTGTTTTTT CASSPFTALTTNEKLFF
TRBJ1-2 TRBD1 TRBV6-5 NA TGTGCCAGCAACCAAGGACAGGGAGTAGGCTACACCTTC CASNQGQGVGYTF
TRBJ2-2 NA TRBV29-1 few TGCAGCGTGCCCCCCCAACTAAACACCGGGGAGCTGTTTTTT CSVPPQLNTGELFF
TRBJ1-6 TRBD1 TRBV19 NA TGTGCCAGTAGTGGAAGTACAGGGGCTGGCTCCTATAATTCACCCCTCCACTTT CASSGSTGAGSYNSPLHF
TRBJ2-6 TRBD1 TRBV5-1 NA TGCGCCAGCAGCTCTAAATCAAGGGGGCTTGGGGCCAACGTCCTGACTTTC CASSSKSRGLGANVLTF
TRBJ2-1 NA TRBV11-3 NA TGTGCCAGCAGCTTAGGGGGAGGTGAGCAGTTCTTC CASSLGGGEQFF
TRBJ2-7 NA TRBV27 once TGTGCCAGCAGTTTATCCCACAGGGAGACCGGCTACGAGCAGTACTTC CASSLSHRETGYEQYF
TRBJ1-1 TRBD1 TRBV7-9 NA TGTGCCAGCAGCTTGGGACAGGCGAACACTGAAGCTTTCTTT CASSLGQANTEAFF
TRBJ2-1 TRBD2 TRBV27 NA TGTGCCAGCAGTTTATTGGCGGGGGGGCTGGGCAATGAGCAGTTCTTC CASSLLAGGLGNEQFF
TRBJ2-2 TRBD1 TRBV24-1 NA TGTGCCACCAGTGACCCCGGGACAGGGGGCACCGGGGAGCTGTTTTTT CATSDPGTGGTGELFF
TRBJ1-6 NA TRBV4-1 NA TGCGCCAGCAGCCAAGATCACGGAGACAGAGGTGATTCACCCCTCCACTTT CASSQDHGDRGDSPLHF
TRBJ2-2 NA TRBV2 once TGTGCCAGCAGTGAACACCAGGGGAACACCGGGGAGCTGTTTTTT CASSEHQGNTGELFF
TRBJ1-2 TRBD1 TRBV10-3 NA TGTGCCATCAGTTCAGGGGGCGCGCACTATGGCTACACCTTC CAISSGGAHYGYTF
TRBJ2-2 TRBD2 TRBV5-1 NA TGCGCCAGCAGCTTAGCGGGGACTAGCGGGGGACTCACCGGGGAGCTGTTTTTT CASSLAGTSGGLTGELFF
TRBJ2-1 TRBD1 TRBV7-9 NA TGTGCCAGCAGCATTGGACAGGGGCTTCCTTACAATGAGCAGTTCTTC CASSIGQGLPYNEQFF
TRBJ1-5 NA TRBV27 few TGTGCCAGCAGTAATGGCAAGGCTGTTAATCAGCCCCAGCATTTT CASSNGKAVNQPQHF
TRBJ2-3 NA TRBV14 NA TGTGCCAGCAGCCAAGAAGGGCAGGGTTACACAGATACGCAGTATTTT CASSQEGQGYTDTQYF
TRBJ2-7 NA TRBV3-1/TRBV3-2 NA TGTGCCAGCAGCCAAGTCGGAGAGCAGTACTTC CASSQVGEQYF
TRBJ1-6 NA TRBV12-1 NA TGTGCCAGCAGCTCTTACATTAACCCGGGACAGGGGATAAATTCACCCCTCCACTTT CASSSYINPGQGINSPLHF
TRBJ2-3 TRBD1 TRBV19 NA TGTGCCAGTACGCAGGGGGCCACAGATACGCAGTATTTT CASTQGATDTQYF
TRBJ1-5 NA TRBV6-6 NA TGTGCCAGCAGTTACCCGAGCCAGCCCCAGCATTTT CASSYPSQPQHF
TRBJ2-7 TRBD1 TRBV19 NA TGTGCCAGTAGTACGACAGGGGGGGAGCAGTACTTC CASSTTGGEQYF
TRBJ1-6 TRBD1 TRBV13 NA TGTGCCACCAAACAGGGGGGGGGAAAAGGATCACCCCTCCACTTT CATKQGGGKGSPLHF
TRBJ1-6 NA TRBV30 NA TGTGCCTGGAGTGCACGGGGATGGCCTAATTCACCCCTCCACTTT CAWSARGWPNSPLHF
TRBJ2-7 TRBD2 TRBV6-5 NA TGTGCCAGCAGTTTAATGACTAGCGGGAGTCCCTACGAGCAGTACTTC CASSLMTSGSPYEQYF
TRBJ2-1 TRBD1 TRBV3-1/TRBV3-2 NA TGTGCCAGCAGCCAACCCCGGACAGGGTTCTACAATGAGCAGTTCTTC CASSQPRTGFYNEQFF
TRBJ2-5 TRBD2 TRBV6-5 NA TGTGCCAGCAGACAACTAGCGGGAGGACAAGAGACCCAGTACTTC CASRQLAGGQETQYF
TRBJ1-1 TRBD1 TRBV3-1/TRBV3-2 few TGTGCCAGCAGCCTCAGGGGGCCGTTGAACACTGAAGCTTTCTTT CASSLRGPLNTEAFF
TRBJ2-7 NA TRBV25-1 NA TGTGCCAGCAGTGAAGGATGGGAGAACTACGAGCAGTACTTC CASSEGWENYEQYF
TRBJ1-4 NA TRBV9 NA TGTGCCAGCAGCGTAATGGGCAGGGTGGGTGAAAAACTGTTTTTT CASSVMGRVGEKLFF
TRBJ2-4 NA TRBV12-3/TRBV12-4 NA TGTGCCAGCAGCGGGGACACGTCGAACATTCAGTACTTC CASSGDTSNIQYF